These 16 T cell receptor beta chains share one sample of origin, sequenced in a study of blood T cells in healthy people across ages. PCR was performed a second time for about 6 to 11 cycles using a sample-barcoded 5' primer and a J-beta primer mix. Each CDR3 protein gets one entry after TCRdb re-called the 5' RACE reads with MiXCR. The data hold about 670,000 distinct CDR3 sequences, with 35% to 50% observed a single time. Material: blood. The origin of the receptors is an elderly man in good health.

This chain connects TRBV4-1 to TRBJ2-2, with 12 bases fitting TRBD1. Trimming removed 4 bases from V and 6 bases from J; junction bases left unmatched: 3. This CDR3 spans 15 amino acids. Germline loops: CDR1 MGHRA, CDR2 YSYEKL. The CDR3 reads CASSLGQGAPGELFF. Here the CDR3 DNA reads TGCGCCAGCAGCCTGGGACAGGGGGCGCCCGGGGAGCTGTTTTTT.

This clonotype was seen only a few times. This rearrangement joins TRBV4-3 to TRBJ2-7; unclear D gene. The CDR3 covers 13 residues. Germline loops: CDR1 LGHNA, CDR2 YSLEER. Trimming cost V 0 bases and J 9 bases, with 12 bases left between them. CDR3 sequence: CASSQDAGTRQYF. The CDR3 nucleotides are TGCGCCAGCAGCCAAGACGCAGGTACTCGGCAGTACTTC.

This clonotype has a count of ten or more. This sequence joins TRBV29-1 and TRBJ2-1; the D is unclear. Trimming removed 6 bases at V and 7 bases at J, with 13 bases between. The germline CDR1 and CDR2 sequences are SQVTM and ANQGSEA. The CDR3 is 12 residues long. CDR3 nucleotide sequence: TGCAGCGTCGCTGGGGTAACTAATGAGCAGTTCTTC. Translated: CSVAGVTNEQFF.

This clonotype was observed a handful of times. The V call is TRBV12-5, the J call TRBJ2-1; D not certain. This CDR3 spans 12 amino acids. The V end lost 6 bases, the J end lost 9 bases, and 12 bases lay between the germline ends. CDR1 LGHNT and CDR2 FRNRAP come from the germline V gene. The DNA for the CDR3 is TGTGCTAGTGGGAAGTACAACGGTGAGCAGTTCTTC. It is translated as CASGKYNGEQFF.

This clonotype was seen a handful of times. The CDR3 sequence: CASSQDHLSNTEAFF. For the CDR3, the DNA is TGCGCCAGCAGCCAAGACCACTTGTCGAACACTGAAGCTTTCTTT. The chain uses TRBV4-3 and TRBJ1-1; unclear D gene. This CDR3 has 15 amino acids. V lost 0 bases to trimming and J lost 1 base, with 9 bases between them. Germline V lookup: CDR1 LGHNA, CDR2 YSLEER.

Concerning this clonotype itself: This may stem from a read error, because a much larger clone lies one nucleotide away. This chain joins TRBV6-2 or TRBV6-3 and TRBJ2-6; the D gene is possibly TRBD2 (6 bases). The CDR3 runs to 18 residues. The V end lost 7 bases, the J end lost 0 bases, and 19 bases lay between the germline ends. The germline V gene has CDR1 MNHEY and CDR2 SVGEGT. CDR3 sequence (DNA): TGTGCCAGCATCCCGGCGGGGCGTAGCAGCTCTGGGGCCAACGTCCTGACTTTC. It yields the protein CASIPAGRSSSGANVLTF.

There are a few counts of this clonotype. A much more abundant neighbour one base away suggests this may be a read error. The rearrangement joins TRBV4-1 to TRBJ2-7, with 7 bases fitting TRBD1. CDR3 size: 15 residues. The junction had 13 bases not matched to a gene; V was cut back by 4 bases and J by 7 bases. CDR1 is MGHRA and CDR2 is YSYEKL in the germline V gene. CDR3 sequence: CASSPFRDSNNEQYF. The CDR3 DNA sequence: TGCGCCAGCAGCCCCTTCCGGGACAGCAACAATGAGCAGTACTTC.

This clonotype showed up just a few times. The chain uses TRBV10-3 and TRBJ2-1; D is ambiguous. Deletions cut 4 bases from V and 0 bases from J, with 10 bases between. This CDR3 comprises 15 residues. Germline V gives CDR1 ENHRY, CDR2 SYGVKD. The CDR3 is CAISGEASSYNEQFF. For the CDR3, the DNA is TGTGCCATCAGTGGGGAAGCGAGCTCCTACAATGAGCAGTTCTTC.

This chain uses TRBV6-1 with TRBJ2-1; 9 positions agree with TRBD2. CDR1 and CDR2 from the germline V gene are MNHNS and SASEGT. There are 16 residues in the CDR3. Unmatched junction bases numbered 5, after V lost 3 bases and J lost 2 bases. The CDR3 spells CASSDGAGGAYNEQFF. CDR3 bases: TGTGCCAGCAGTGATGGGGCGGGGGGGGCCTACAATGAGCAGTTCTTC.

The rearrangement links TRBV12-5 to TRBJ1-2, with D perhaps matching TRBD1 (5 bases). Germline values: CDR1 LGHNT, CDR2 FRNRAP. V was cut by 0 bases and J by 0 bases, with 11 bases left in between. There are 16 residues in the CDR3. The CDR3 region is CASGLVVRGANYGYTF. DNA for the CDR3: TGTGCTAGTGGTTTGGTGGTAAGGGGAGCTAACTATGGCTACACCTTC.

The chain carries TRBV6-2 or TRBV6-3 and TRBJ2-1, with D tentatively TRBD1 or TRBD2 (5 bases each). Trimming took 5 bases from V and 9 from J, leaving 11 bases between them. The CDR3 sequence is 12 residues long. CDR1 is MNHEY, CDR2 SVGEGT, per germline. The CDR3 sequence: CASSPRGVEQFF. The CDR3 nucleotides read TGTGCCAGCAGTCCCCGGGGCGTTGAGCAGTTCTTC.

This chain uses TRBV4-2 with TRBJ1-5, with D possibly matching TRBD1 (6 bases). With 6 bases removed from V and 5 bases from J, the gap between germline ends came to 20 bases. The CDR3 length is 16 residues. CDR1 and CDR2 from the germline V gene are LGHNA and YNFKEQ. In nucleotides, the CDR3 is TGTGCCAGCAGGCTAACAGAGGGGGACAAAGATCAGCCCCAGCATTTT. Its translation: CASRLTEGDKDQPQHF.

The chain links TRBV15 to TRBJ1-2; D not certain. This CDR3 has 15 residues. Trimming left V 5 bases short and J 3 bases short, with 16 bases between. The V gene's germline CDR1 is LNHNV and CDR2 YYDKDF (reference sequence). CDR3 sequence: CATSGVDGNYYGYTF. CDR3 coding DNA: TGTGCCACCAGCGGAGTAGATGGGAACTACTATGGCTACACCTTC.

Of note for this clonotype: At one boundary the junction diverges from the germline segment, which might be a read error. The chain links TRBV11-2 to TRBJ2-6; tentative D call: TRBD1 (6 bases). Germline assignment: CDR1 SGHAT and CDR2 FQNNGV. The CDR3 is 18 residues long. This CDR3 reads CASSSQTGPSTGANVRTF. In DNA form, the CDR3 reads TGTGCCAGCAGCTCACAGACAGGACCCTCGACTGGGGCCAACGTCCGGACTTTC.

The chain combines TRBV6-2 or TRBV6-3 with TRBJ2-2; 8 nucleotides align to TRBD2. The CDR3 covers 15 residues. Germline trimming cut 4 bases from V and 3 bases from J; bases unmatched to any gene: 4. CDR1 is MNHEY, CDR2 SVGEGT, per germline. CDR3 nucleotide sequence: TGTGCCAGCAGTTGCGGCGGGAGGCACACCGGGGAGCTGTTTTTT. This translates into CASSCGGRHTGELFF.

This chain links TRBV12-3 or TRBV12-4 with TRBJ1-6, with TRBD1 identical over 7 bases. J gave up 4 bases and V 7 bases, and 4 bases lay outside the gene matches. CDR3 length equals 14 residues. This CDR3 is CASKGQAYNSPLHF. The CDR3 DNA reads TGTGCCAGCAAAGGACAGGCTTATAATTCACCCCTCCACTTT.